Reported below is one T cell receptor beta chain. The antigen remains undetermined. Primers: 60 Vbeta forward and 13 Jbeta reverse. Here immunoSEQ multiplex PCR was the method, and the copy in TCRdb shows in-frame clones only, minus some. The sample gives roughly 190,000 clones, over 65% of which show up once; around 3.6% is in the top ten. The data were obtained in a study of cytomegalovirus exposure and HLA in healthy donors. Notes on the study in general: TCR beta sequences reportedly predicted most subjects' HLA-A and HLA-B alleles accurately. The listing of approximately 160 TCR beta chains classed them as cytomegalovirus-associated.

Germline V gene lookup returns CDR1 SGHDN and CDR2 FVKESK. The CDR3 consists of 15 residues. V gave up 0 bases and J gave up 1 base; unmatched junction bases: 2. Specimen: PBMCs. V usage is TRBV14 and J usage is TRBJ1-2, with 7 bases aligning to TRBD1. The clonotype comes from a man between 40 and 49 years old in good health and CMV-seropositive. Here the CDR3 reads CASSQETGYNYGYTF. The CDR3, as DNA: TGTGCCAGCAGCCAAGAGACAGGGTATAACTATGGCTACACCTTC.